This is a list of T cell receptor beta chains from one sample in a study of lymphopenia after photon versus proton radiotherapy. The repertoire was sequenced with immunoSEQ multiplex PCR; TCRdb's copy has only in-frame clones and lacks some. Of approximately 65,000 clones listed, about nine tenths are singletons. This material consisted of peripheral blood, taken from a patient treated with proton-based radiotherapy. The origin of the receptors is an elderly man with esophageal cancer. Both conserved end residues are part of each CDR3. Each record gives: clone size, J gene, V gene, D gene, CDR3 protein, CDR3 DNA. The D gene is left open where the match is weak. Not every row has a clone size; where given, it reads once, few, many or a size class.

- TRBJ1-5 TRBV7-2 TRBD1 CASSFGQGNQPQHF TGTGCCAGCAGCTTTGGACAGGGGAATCAGCCCCAGCATTTT
- TRBJ1-2 TRBV4-3 TRBD1 CASSQTGTGVGYTF TGCGCCAGCAGCCAAACCGGGACAGGGGTTGGCTACACCTTC
- TRBJ1-3 TRBV18 - CASSSTPGGSGNTIYF TGTGCCAGCTCATCCACCCCGGGGGGCTCTGGAAACACCATATATTTT
- TRBJ2-5 TRBV5-1 - CASSDQETQYF TGCGCCAGCAGCGACCAAGAGACCCAGTACTTC
- TRBJ1-2 TRBV6-6 - CASSPHRVYGYTF TGTGCCAGCAGTCCCCACAGGGTATATGGCTACACCTTC
- TRBJ2-7 TRBV30 - CAWSPAWDGYEQYF TGTGCCTGGAGTCCGGCATGGGACGGATACGAGCAGTACTTC
- TRBJ2-1 TRBV11-2 TRBD2 CASSFTPLAGANEQFF TGTGCCAGCAGCTTTACCCCCCTAGCGGGAGCCAATGAGCAGTTCTTC
- TRBJ1-2 TRBV2 - CASRNQEGSYGYTF TGTGCCAGCAGGAACCAAGAAGGAAGCTATGGCTACACCTTC
- TRBJ1-4 TRBV25-1 TRBD1 CASSESGQGAPNEKLFF TGTGCCAGCAGTGAATCGGGACAGGGGGCTCCTAATGAAAAACTGTTTTTT
- TRBJ2-5 TRBV11-1 TRBD2 CASSFPGRREEETQYF TGTGCCAGCAGCTTCCCGGGGAGGCGGGAGGAAGAGACCCAGTACTTC
- TRBJ2-2 TRBV2 - CASSGRGANTGELFF TGTGCCAGCAGTGGACGAGGGGCGAACACCGGGGAGCTGTTTTTT
- TRBJ1-3 TRBV7-9 TRBD1 CASSPRDSNTIYF TGTGCCAGCAGCCCCCGGGACAGCAACACCATATATTTT
- TRBJ1-1 TRBV20-1 - CSGTYYTEAFF TGCAGCGGGACATACTACACTGAAGCTTTCTTT
- TRBJ2-7 TRBV4-3 - CASSPFRGYEQYF TGCGCCAGCAGCCCGTTCAGGGGCTACGAGCAGTACTTC
- TRBJ1-4 TRBV2 - CASSVRLGVDEKLFF TGTGCCAGCAGCGTCAGGCTTGGGGTTGATGAAAAACTGTTTTTT
- TRBJ2-1 TRBV19 - CASSIQGSRYNEQFF TGTGCCAGTAGCATACAGGGTTCTAGATACAATGAGCAGTTCTTC
- TRBJ2-1 TRBV9 TRBD2 CASSGTSGGANEQFF TGTGCCAGCAGCGGGACTAGCGGGGGGGCCAATGAGCAGTTCTTC
- TRBJ2-7 TRBV27 TRBD2 CASSAAGLALNEQYF TGTGCCAGCAGTGCAGCGGGACTAGCCTTAAACGAGCAGTACTTC
- TRBJ1-3 TRBV2 TRBD1 CASSVGTGRRNTIYF TGTGCCAGCAGTGTTGGGACAGGACGACGAAACACCATATATTTT
- TRBJ1-3 TRBV6-5 - CASRSQRQSGNTIYF TGTGCCAGCAGAAGCCAGCGACAGTCTGGAAACACCATATATTTT
- TRBJ2-7 TRBV10-3 - CAISGGDNTYEQYF TGTGCCATCAGTGGGGGGGATAATACGTACGAGCAGTACTTC
- TRBJ1-6 TRBV11-2 TRBD1 CASSQIHRGTPLHF TGTGCCAGCAGCCAAATCCACAGGGGAACACCCCTCCACTTT
- TRBJ1-1 TRBV6-6 - CASSYRGRPEAFF TGTGCCAGCAGTTACAGGGGGAGGCCTGAAGCTTTCTTT
- TRBJ1-2 TRBV21-1 - CASSKEGYRGRKNYGYTF TGTGCCAGCAGCAAAGAGGGCTACAGGGGGCGGAAAAACTATGGCTACACCTTC
- TRBJ1-1 TRBV29-1 - CSVERNTEAFF TGCAGCGTTGAGAGGAACACTGAAGCTTTCTTT
many TRBJ2-7 TRBV19 TRBD1 CASTPTGGIYEQYF TGTGCCAGTACCCCCACAGGGGGAATCTACGAGCAGTACTTC
- TRBJ2-5 TRBV7-6 - CASSLFPLERRETQYF TGTGCCAGCAGCTTGTTCCCCCTAGAACGGCGGGAGACCCAGTACTTC
- TRBJ2-1 TRBV5-4 - CASSPYGGIRDEQFF TGTGCCAGCAGCCCCTATGGGGGGATACGCGATGAGCAGTTCTTC
- TRBJ2-5 TRBV18 TRBD2 CASSPVGRQETQYF TGTGCCAGCTCACCTGTCGGGAGGCAAGAGACCCAGTACTTC
- TRBJ2-5 TRBV4-3 - CASSQGLQGKETQYF TGCGCCAGCAGCCAAGGTCTACAGGGCAAAGAGACCCAGTACTTC
once TRBJ2-3 TRBV11-3 - CASSSKPSTDTQYF TGTGCCAGCAGCTCTAAACCCAGCACAGATACGCAGTATTTT
- TRBJ1-1 TRBV9 - CASSVLQANTEAFF TGTGCCAGCAGCGTACTCCAGGCGAACACTGAAGCTTTCTTT
- TRBJ2-7 TRBV15 TRBD1 CATSRDLGTGVSYEQYF TGTGCCACCAGCAGAGATCTGGGGACAGGGGTCTCCTACGAGCAGTACTTC
- TRBJ1-6 TRBV9 - CASSVGHGSDSPLHF TGTGCCAGCAGCGTAGGACACGGTTCGGATTCACCCCTCCACTTT
- TRBJ2-1 TRBV5-4 TRBD2 CASSLPSGKPYNEQFF TGTGCCAGCAGCTTACCTAGCGGGAAGCCCTACAATGAGCAGTTCTTC
- TRBJ2-4 TRBV15 - CATSREGEQKNIQYF TGTGCCACCAGCAGAGAAGGGGAGCAAAAAAACATTCAGTACTTC
- TRBJ1-1 TRBV19 - CASSPLTDMNTEAFF TGTGCCAGTAGTCCCCTTACAGATATGAACACTGAAGCTTTCTTT
- TRBJ2-5 TRBV4-3 - CASSQGQTAYQETQYF TGCGCCAGCAGCCAAGGACAGACTGCATATCAAGAGACCCAGTACTTC
- TRBJ2-1 TRBV14 - CASSQDFGYNEQFF TGTGCCAGCAGCCAAGATTTCGGTTACAATGAGCAGTTCTTC
- TRBJ1-2 TRBV10-3 - CAISEFHRHSYGYTF TGTGCCATCAGTGAGTTCCACAGGCACTCCTATGGCTACACCTTC